The entry that follows covers one T cell receptor (beta chain) sequence. Antigen unknown. The sample originates from a study of Graves' ophthalmopathy and Graves' hyperthyroidism. RNA transcripts yielded amplified TCR beta CDR3 regions. In the first round, RT-PCR was carried out with HTBI primers, and a multiplex PCR formed the second round. TCRdb re-analysed the multiplex PCR reads in MiXCR, keeping a single row per CDR3 protein. The table lists some 750,000 distinct CDR3 sequences, approximately 40% of them singletons. Certain patients were not enrolled. These were patients with other autoimmune diseases, uncontrolled infections, pregnancy or lactation. General study results and limits: Blood also harbored most expanded thyroid clonotypes above 0.001 frequency.

The clonotype originates from an adult man with Graves' ophthalmopathy. The specimen was peripheral blood.

The CDR3 bases are TGCAGTGCCACAAACAGTGAAAAACTGTTTTTT. Amino acids: CSATNSEKLFF. This sequence joins TRBV20-1 and TRBJ1-4; the D is unclear. The CDR3 is 11 residues long. V dropped 6 bases and J dropped 7 bases, with 9 bases sitting between them. Germline-derived CDR1 and CDR2 are DFQATT and SNEGSKA (reference sequence).